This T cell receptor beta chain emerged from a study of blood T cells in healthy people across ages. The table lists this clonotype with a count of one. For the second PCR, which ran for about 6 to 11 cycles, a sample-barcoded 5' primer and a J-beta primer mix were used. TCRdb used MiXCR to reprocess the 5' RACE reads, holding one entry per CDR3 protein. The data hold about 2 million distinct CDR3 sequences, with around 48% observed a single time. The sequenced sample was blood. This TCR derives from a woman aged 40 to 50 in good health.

DNA of the CDR3: TGCAGTGCTGTGGGACAGGAAGGCGATCAGCCCCAGCATTTT. Translation gives CSAVGQEGDQPQHF. The genes are TRBV20-1 and TRBJ1-5, with 8 nucleotides matching TRBD1. The CDR3 is made up of 14 amino acids. After removal of 5 bases from V and 5 bases from J, the junction contained 8 bases not matched to a gene. Germline CDR1 DFQATT, CDR2 SNEGSKA (reference sequence).